This is a list of T cell receptor beta chains from one sample in a study of control samples from healthy donors and cancer patients. Sequenced by immunoSEQ multiplex PCR; TCRdb stores in-frame clones only, minus some. The table includes roughly 170,000 clones, 90% to 95% detected once. The sequenced sample consisted of blood. These receptors came from a young woman in good health. Each CDR3 is given with its conserved first and last residue. The D gene is left open where the match is weak. Rows may omit the clone size; those that give it use once, few, many or a size class.

TRBV15	TRBJ2-3	13	TRBD1	NA	CATSREGTVRGYF	TGTGCCACCAGCAGAGAAGGGACAGTTCGAGGGTATTTT
TRBV18	TRBJ2-2	19	TRBD1	NA	CASSPSDGTGDSNTGELFF	TGTGCCAGCTCACCGAGTGACGGGACAGGGGACTCAAACACCGGGGAGCTGTTTTTT
TRBV3-1/TRBV3-2	TRBJ2-2	11	NA	NA	CASSQEGELFF	TGTGCCAGCAGCCAAGAGGGTGAGCTGTTTTTT
TRBV27	TRBJ1-5	14	TRBD1	NA	CASSPGQANQPQHF	TGTGCCAGCAGTCCGGGACAGGCCAATCAGCCCCAGCATTTT
TRBV6-1	TRBJ2-7	17	TRBD1	NA	CASSVHIPGQGAFEQYF	TGTGCCAGCAGTGTCCATATCCCGGGACAGGGGGCATTTGAGCAGTACTTC
TRBV2	TRBJ2-2	11	NA	NA	CARSLGRELFF	TGTGCCAGGTCCCTGGGACGGGAGCTGTTTTTT
TRBV2	TRBJ1-5	12	NA	NA	CASMGGVQPQHF	TGTGCCAGCATGGGGGGCGTTCAGCCCCAGCATTTT
TRBV10-3	TRBJ1-1	16	TRBD1	NA	CAISESVGTGNTEAFF	TGTGCCATCAGTGAGTCGGTCGGGACAGGGAACACTGAAGCTTTCTTT
TRBV6-4	TRBJ1-5	13	NA	NA	CASSPVGGEPQHF	TGTGCCAGCAGCCCCGTTGGGGGAGAGCCCCAGCATTTT
TRBV13	TRBJ1-1	15	NA	NA	CASSLGGGGRAEAFF	TGTGCCAGCAGCTTAGGCGGGGGAGGTCGGGCAGAAGCTTTCTTT
TRBV7-2	TRBJ1-3	15	NA	NA	CASSRSGSFPNTIYF	TGTGCCAGCAGCAGGTCGGGATCTTTCCCAAACACCATATATTTT
TRBV4-3	TRBJ2-1	14	NA	once	CASSQDYPRNEQFF	TGCGCCAGCAGCCAAGACTACCCCCGGAATGAGCAGTTCTTC
TRBV21-1	TRBJ1-1	12	NA	NA	CASSVVNTEAFF	TGTGCCAGCAGCGTAGTGAACACTGAAGCTTTCTTT
TRBV5-1	TRBJ2-7	15	TRBD2	NA	CASEGLAGGVYEQYF	TGCGCCAGCGAGGGACTAGCGGGAGGGGTCTACGAGCAGTACTTC